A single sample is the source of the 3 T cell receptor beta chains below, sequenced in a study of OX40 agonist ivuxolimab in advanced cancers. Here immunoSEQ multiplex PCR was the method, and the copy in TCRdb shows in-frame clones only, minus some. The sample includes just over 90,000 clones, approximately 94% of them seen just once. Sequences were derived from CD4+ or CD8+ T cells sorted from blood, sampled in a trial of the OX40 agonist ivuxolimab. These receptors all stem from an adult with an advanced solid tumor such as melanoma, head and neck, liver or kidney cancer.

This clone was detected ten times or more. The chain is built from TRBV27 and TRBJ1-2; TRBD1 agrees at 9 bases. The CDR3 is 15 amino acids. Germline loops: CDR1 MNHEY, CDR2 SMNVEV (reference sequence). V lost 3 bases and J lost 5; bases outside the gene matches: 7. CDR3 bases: TGTGCCAGCAGTTTTGACAGGGGGACGCCGTATGGCTACACCTTC. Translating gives CASSFDRGTPYGYTF.

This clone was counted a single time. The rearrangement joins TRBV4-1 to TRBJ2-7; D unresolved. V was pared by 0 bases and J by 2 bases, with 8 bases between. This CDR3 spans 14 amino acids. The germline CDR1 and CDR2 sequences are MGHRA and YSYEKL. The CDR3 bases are TGCGCCAGCAGCCAAGACCTAGGAACCTACGAGCAGTACTTC. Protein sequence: CASSQDLGTYEQYF.

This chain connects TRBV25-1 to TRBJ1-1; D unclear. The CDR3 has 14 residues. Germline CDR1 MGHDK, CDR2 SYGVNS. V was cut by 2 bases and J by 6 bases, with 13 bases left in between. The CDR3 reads CASSENAEYAEAFF. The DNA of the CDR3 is TGTGCCAGCAGTGAAAATGCCGAATATGCTGAAGCTTTCTTT.